This TCR beta chain was recorded in a study of shared clonotypes between healthy human individuals. Study conclusions and caveats: Generation probabilities were higher for clonotypes shared across all four sorted-subset donors than for unshared ones. Researchers sampled blood only, noting tissue repertoires likely differ.

V gave up 4 bases and J gave up 9 bases, with 16 bases separating them. Germline V gene lookup returns CDR1 SGHAT and CDR2 FQNNGV. This CDR3 is built from 14 residues. Libraries were prepared by immunoSEQ multiplex PCR; TCRdb keeps only in-frame clonotypes and omits some of them. The sample lists around 2.5 million clones; 80% to 95% were seen once. A word on this clone: The target antigen is unknown.

V and J are TRBV11-2 and TRBJ2-1, with unresolved D. The sequence derives from a man aged 18 to 29 in good health. Some clones in this sample may be carry-over from other donors' samples. Material: naive CD4+ T cells from PBMCs. Subset meaning: CD45RA+ positively selected. CDR3 protein: CASSSIPRVGEQFF. CDR3 nucleotide sequence: TGTGCCAGCAGCTCGATACCAAGGGTCGGTGAGCAGTTCTTC.